This T cell receptor beta chain was retrieved from a study of OX40 agonist ivuxolimab in advanced cancers. Unmatched junction bases numbered 9, after V lost 6 bases and J lost 9 bases. CDR1 and CDR2 from the germline V gene are MNHNY and SVGAGI (reference sequence). CDR3 length: 14 amino acids. Measured with immunoSEQ multiplex PCR; TCRdb has only the in-frame clones, and not every one. The sample contains about 64,000 clones, about 87% of which appear only once. The rearrangement uses TRBV6-6 and TRBJ1-5, with 9 bases matching TRBD1. Here the sequenced sample was CD4+ or CD8+ T cells sorted from blood, taken in a trial of the OX40 agonist ivuxolimab. This receptor was taken from an adult with an advanced solid tumor such as melanoma, head and neck, liver or kidney cancer. CDR3 DNA sequence: TGTGCCAGCAGCCTAGGACAGGGGATGAGGCCCCAGCATTTT. Translated: CASSLGQGMRPQHF.